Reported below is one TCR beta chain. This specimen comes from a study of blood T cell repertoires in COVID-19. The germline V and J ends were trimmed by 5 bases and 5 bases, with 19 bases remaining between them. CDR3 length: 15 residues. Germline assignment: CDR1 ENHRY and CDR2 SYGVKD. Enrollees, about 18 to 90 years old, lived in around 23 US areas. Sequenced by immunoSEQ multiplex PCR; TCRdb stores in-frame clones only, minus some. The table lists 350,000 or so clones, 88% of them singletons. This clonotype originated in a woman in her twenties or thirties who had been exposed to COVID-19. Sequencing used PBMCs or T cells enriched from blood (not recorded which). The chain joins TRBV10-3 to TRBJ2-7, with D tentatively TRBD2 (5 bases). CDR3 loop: CAISPGLDPGDEQYF. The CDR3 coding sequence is TGTGCCATCAGTCCCGGGTTAGACCCCGGGGACGAGCAGTACTTC.